Each of the 12 T cell receptor beta chains below was sequenced from the same sample in a study of spatial heterogeneity in lung cancer. These receptors are not linked to any known antigen. Study findings and constraints: Counts of expanded intratumoral alpha and beta TCRs tracked tumor mutation counts.

Time point specified: sample taken at primary tumor resection. TCRdb used MiXCR to reprocess the 5' RACE reads, holding one entry per CDR3 protein. The table lists about 20,000 distinct CDR3 sequences, around 8% of them singletons. The input for sequencing was lung tumor tissue, taken at surgery. These TCRs come from a male donor with early-stage non-small cell lung cancer.

This clonotype was seen ten or more times. The chain links TRBV7-2 to TRBJ1-3, with 7 nucleotides matching TRBD1. The V gene's germline CDR1 is SGHTA and CDR2 FQGNSA. After removal of 3 bases from V and 6 bases from J, the junction contained 5 bases not matched to a gene. The length of the CDR3 is 14 residues. CDR3 protein: CASSFRTGKNTIYF. CDR3 sequence (DNA): TGTGCCAGCAGCTTCCGGACAGGAAAAAACACCATATATTTT.

In this sample, this clonotype turned up many times. The chain carries TRBV20-1 and TRBJ1-2, with TRBD1 as a possible D gene (6 bases). CDR1 is DFQATT and CDR2 is SNEGSKA in the germline V gene (reference sequence). The CDR3 is made up of 13 amino acids. V was shortened by 6 bases and J by 2 bases, with 13 bases between the two germline ends. CDR3 DNA sequence: TGCAGTGCCGAAGACAGGAGGAACTATGGCTACACCTTC. Its protein is CSAEDRRNYGYTF.

This clonotype was seen many times. The rearrangement links TRBV4-1 to TRBJ1-1; the D gene is possibly TRBD1 (5 bases). Germline V gives CDR1 MGHRA, CDR2 YSYEKL. Trimming took 1 base from V and 3 from J, leaving 12 bases between them. CDR3 length: 15 amino acids. The CDR3 here is CASSQAGAVDTEAFF. CDR3 nucleotides: TGCGCCAGCAGCCAAGCCGGGGCTGTCGACACTGAAGCTTTCTTT.

The sample holds many counts of this clonotype. This chain connects TRBV7-3 to TRBJ2-5, with 14 bases identical to TRBD2. With 6 bases clipped from V and 1 base from J, the junction kept 7 bases outside the gene matches. Germline-derived CDR1 and CDR2 are SGHTA and FQGTGA. The CDR3 consists of 17 residues. The CDR3 region is CASSYGLAGGIQETQYF. The CDR3 DNA reads TGTGCCAGCAGTTACGGACTAGCGGGGGGAATCCAAGAGACCCAGTACTTC.

This clonotype was seen ten or more times. This chain connects TRBV14 to TRBJ2-7; 9 bases are shared with TRBD1. The CDR3 loop spans 14 amino acids. Germline CDR1 SGHDN, CDR2 FVKESK. The V and J ends lost 4 bases and 5 bases, in that order; junction bases with no gene match: 6. The CDR3 region is CASSRSGQGNEQYF. Here the CDR3 DNA reads TGTGCCAGCAGCCGTTCCGGACAGGGGAACGAGCAGTACTTC.

There are many counts of this clonotype. V is TRBV4-1 and J is TRBJ2-2, with D unclear. This CDR3 contains 13 residues. Germline V gene data show CDR1 as MGHRA and CDR2 as YSYEKL. Trimming stripped 0 bases from V and 8 bases from J, with 7 bases between. The CDR3 bases are TGCGCCAGCAGCCAAGATCGAATAGGGGAGCTGTTTTTT. Its protein product is CASSQDRIGELFF.

In this sample, this clonotype turned up a few times. This chain uses TRBV11-3 with TRBJ2-1; 8 bases match TRBD1. Unmatched junction bases numbered 9, after V lost 5 bases and J lost 6 bases. Germline assignment: CDR1 SGHNT and CDR2 YENEEA. This CDR3 comprises 15 residues. The CDR3 here is CASSLRGPGGNEQFF. In DNA form, the CDR3 reads TGTGCCAGCAGCCTCAGGGGGCCTGGGGGCAATGAGCAGTTCTTC.

This rearrangement joins TRBV7-9 to TRBJ2-1, with 8 bases lining up with TRBD2. The J segment lost 4 bases and the V segment lost 1 base, leaving 3 bases of the junction unmatched. Germline lookup yields CDR1 SEHNR and CDR2 FQNEAQ (reference sequence). The CDR3 is made up of 15 amino acids. CDR3 sequence: CASSLDGGGYNEQFF. The DNA for the CDR3 is TGTGCCAGCAGCTTAGACGGGGGGGGGTACAATGAGCAGTTCTTC.

The table lists this clonotype with many counts. The J gene is TRBJ2-1, the V gene TRBV6-2 or TRBV6-3; D is uncertain. The germline V and J ends were trimmed by 6 bases and 12 bases, with 15 bases remaining between them. The CDR3 runs to 12 residues. Looked up from germline, CDR1 is MNHEY and CDR2 is SVGEGT. This CDR3 reads CASSPTDELQFF. DNA for the CDR3: TGTGCCAGCAGCCCCACGGACGAGCTGCAGTTCTTC.

The chain links TRBV20-1 to TRBJ2-7; D gene ambiguous. CDR1 and CDR2 (germline): DFQATT, SNEGSKA (reference sequence). This CDR3 comprises 12 residues. The V gene lost 0 bases and the J gene lost 2 bases, with 5 bases spanning the gap. DNA of the CDR3: TGCAGTGCTAGAGACCAGACCTACGAGCAGTACTTC. It codes for CSARDQTYEQYF.

The chain has TRBV30 and TRBJ1-6; the D is unclear. CDR1 GTSNPN and CDR2 SVGIG come from the germline V gene (reference sequence). Trimming stripped 4 bases from V and 1 base from J, with 5 bases between. This CDR3 contains 13 residues. CDR3 loop: CAWTGSYNSPLHF. CDR3 DNA: TGTGCCTGGACTGGGTCCTATAATTCACCCCTCCACTTT. The full variable domain, rest sourced from reference TRBV30 and TRBJ1-6, is SQTIHQWPATLVQPVGSPLSLECTVEGTSNPNLYWYRQAAGRGLQLLFYSVGIGQISSEVPQNLSASRPQDRQFILSSKKLLLSDSGFYLCAWTGSYNSPLHFGNGTRLTVT.

This clonotype was picked up many times. The V and J genes are TRBV18 and TRBJ2-1, with a weak D call TRBD1 (6 bases). The ends were cut back, 0 bases at V and 2 bases at J, with 11 bases in the middle. This CDR3 has 16 residues. Germline V gene lookup returns CDR1 KGHSH and CDR2 LQKENI. This chain's CDR3 is CASSPPMGQTYNEQFF. DNA of the CDR3: TGTGCCAGCTCACCACCTATGGGACAAACCTACAATGAGCAGTTCTTC. The full variable domain, its missing parts supplied by reference TRBV18 and TRBJ2-1, is NAGVMQNPRHLVRRRGQEARLRCSPMKGHSHVYWYRQLPEEGLKFMVYLQKENIIDESGMPKERFSAEFPKEGPSILRIQQVVRGDSAAYFCASSPPMGQTYNEQFFGPGTRLTVL.